This TCR beta chain stems from a study of PD-L1 blockade in urothelial cancer. In the study overall: Atezolizumab therapy began for patients at some point between 2014 and 2016, dosed at 1,200 mg intravenously every 3 weeks. Median blood clonality was approximately 0.08, with 80,000 to 100,000 unique TCRs.

Sample time point: pretreatment peripheral blood. Only in-frame clones appear in the TCRdb table, and some are missing; sequencing was by immunoSEQ multiplex PCR. The sample comprises around 100,000 clones, around nine tenths of which are singletons, and 1.5% to 2.5% rests with the top ten. Germline CDR1 MNHNS, CDR2 SASEGT. Trimming cost V 2 bases and J 9 bases; bases outside gene matches: 11. The CDR3 contains 16 residues. The clonotype was recovered from a man aged 55-75 years with urothelial cancer. The sequencing used PBMCs, collected around atezolizumab (anti-PD-L1) treatment. The rearrangement uses TRBV6-1 and TRBJ2-1, with TRBD1 identical over 9 bases. CDR3 nucleotides: TGTGCCAGCAGTGAACGTTGGACAGGGGAGATGCGTGAGCAGTTCTTC. Residues: CASSERWTGEMREQFF.